This TCR beta chain was recorded in a study of blood T cell repertoires in COVID-19. About the research overall: Spain, Italy and the United States supplied samples that represented acute and convalescent COVID-19.

CDR1 MNHEY and CDR2 SVGEGT come from the germline V gene. V lost 3 bases and J 3 bases, leaving 13 bases between the germline ends. The CDR3 is 15 residues long. Original analysis: Amplification with reference gene primers provided the estimates of nucleated cell counts. Sequencing was performed with immunoSEQ multiplex PCR; in TCRdb, only in-frame clones are kept and a portion is missing. V, J and clone size derive from that table, while D and trimming were established from the DNA sequence. This table holds over 100,000 clones, around 83% found once. The sequencing input was peripheral blood. The chain couples TRBV6-2 or TRBV6-3 to TRBJ2-3, with D perhaps TRBD2 (5 bases). The receptor was derived from an elderly woman with active or convalescent COVID-19. CDR3 DNA sequence: TGTGCCAGCAGTTATGGGCAGGACTCAACAGATACGCAGTATTTT. Translated: CASSYGQDSTDTQYF.